In its sample, the clone carrying this TCR beta chain was seen a few times. Its antigen is undetermined. Diagnoses used clinical symptoms, serum thyroxine and TRAb, thyroid ultrasound and orbital computed tomography. The authors obtained PBMCs from 10 ml of fresh peripheral blood. The data were taken from a study of T cells in Graves' hyperthyroidism and ophthalmopathy. General observations from the study: Appearing also in blood were most of the thyroid clonotypes expanded above 0.001.

TCR beta CDR3 sequences were amplified from RNA transcripts. Primed by the HTBI set, a first-round RT-PCR was run on the TCR CDR3. From the multiplex PCR reads, TCRdb called clonotypes with MiXCR, one entry per CDR3 protein. The table includes 250,000 or so distinct CDR3 sequences, around 15% detected once. This TCR was recovered from a woman in her forties or fifties with Graves' hyperthyroidism that later progressed to Graves' ophthalmopathy. Sequencing was done on a sample of blood.

DNA of the CDR3: TGTGCCAGCTCACCACCGGTGGGGCAGGGAAACTCACCCCTCCACTTT. Protein sequence: CASSPPVGQGNSPLHF. The chain combines TRBV18 with TRBJ1-6, with D possibly matching TRBD1 (5 bases). V lost 0 bases and J 10 bases, leaving 16 bases between the germline ends. Per the germline V gene, CDR1 is KGHSH and CDR2 is LQKENI. The CDR3 length is 16 residues.